The rows below give T cell receptor beta chains drawn from one sample of a study of neurological immune-mediated disorders. TCRdb re-analysed the 5' RACE reads in MiXCR, keeping a single row per CDR3 protein. The table records roughly 74,000 distinct CDR3 sequences, roughly 5.5% of them present only once. Sequencing was done on a sample of PBMCs. The receptor set was obtained from a man younger than 35 with multiple sclerosis. The CDR3 runs from the conserved cysteine through the conserved F or W. Each record gives: V gene, J gene, clone size, D gene, CDR3 protein, CDR3 DNA. The D gene is left open where the match is weak. Clone size appears in some rows only: once, few, many, or a class for an expanded clone.

>TRBV29-1|TRBJ2-1|many|-
CSVEPGAAPNEQFF
TGCAGCGTTGAACCGGGGGCGGCACCGAATGAGCAGTTCTTC
>TRBV10-3|TRBJ2-7|many|-
CAIRSGTSSYEQYF
TGTGCCATCAGGTCCGGGACAAGTTCCTACGAGCAGTACTTC
>TRBV5-4|TRBJ2-7|many|TRBD1
CASSLGTGGSGYEQYF
TGTGCCAGCAGCCTGGGGACAGGGGGTAGTGGCTACGAGCAGTACTTC
>TRBV12-3/TRBV12-4|TRBJ2-2|-|-
CASSGITPGELFF
TGTGCCAGCAGTGGTATAACGCCGGGGGAGCTGTTTTTT
>TRBV7-3|TRBJ2-1|many|TRBD2
CASSPTNLGGVNEQFF
TGTGCCAGCAGCCCCACAAATTTGGGGGGGGTCAATGAGCAGTTCTTC
>TRBV12-3/TRBV12-4|TRBJ1-6|many|-
CASSLTGEGNSPLHF
TGTGCCAGCAGTTTAACGGGCGAAGGTAATTCACCCCTCCACTTT
>TRBV28|TRBJ1-6|many|-
CAGGRSSYNSPLNF
TGTGCCGGAGGGAGGAGCTCCTATAATTCACCCCTCAACTTT
>TRBV6-5|TRBJ2-1|many|-
CASSRGTPGANEQFF
TGTGCCAGCAGTCGCGGGACACCGGGGGCCAATGAGCAGTTCTTC
>TRBV12-3/TRBV12-4|TRBJ1-1|many|-
CASSFEGDTEAFF
TGTGCCAGCAGTTTTGAGGGTGACACTGAAGCTTTCTTT
>TRBV7-9|TRBJ2-2|-|-
CAASETGELFF
TGTGCCGCCTCGGAAACCGGGGAGCTGTTTTTT
>TRBV10-2|TRBJ2-7|many|-
CASKGGSSYEQYF
TGCGCCAGCAAGGGCGGTTCCTCCTACGAGCAGTACTTC
>TRBV6-5|TRBJ2-7|many|-
CASSPTGTASYEQYF
TGTGCCAGCAGTCCAACCGGGACGGCCTCCTACGAGCAGTACTTC
>TRBV7-9|TRBJ1-4|many|TRBD1
CASSFGAGGGEKLFF
TGTGCCAGCAGCTTCGGCGCAGGGGGCGGTGAAAAACTGTTTTTT
>TRBV7-2|TRBJ1-1|many|-
CASSSKAEAFF
TGTGCCAGCAGCTCCAAGGCTGAAGCTTTCTTT
>TRBV20-1|TRBJ1-6|many|-
CSARDWGGRSPLHF
TGCAGTGCTAGAGATTGGGGGGGAAGATCACCCCTCCACTTT
>TRBV7-8|TRBJ1-1|many|TRBD1
CASSRDRGALGTEAFF
TGTGCCAGCAGCCGGGACAGGGGAGCCTTGGGGACTGAAGCTTTCTTT
>TRBV5-1|TRBJ2-2|-|-
CASSLVAGNDGELFF
TGCGCCAGCAGCTTGGTGGCAGGGAATGACGGGGAGCTGTTTTTT
>TRBV20-1|TRBJ1-1|many|-
CSARDLTGGTEAFF
TGCAGTGCTAGAGATCTGACGGGGGGAACTGAAGCTTTCTTT
>TRBV5-1|TRBJ1-6|few|-
CASSLVEGRNSPLNF
TGCGCCAGCAGCTTGGTAGAGGGTAGGAATTCACCCCTCAACTTT
>TRBV20-1|TRBJ2-3|many|TRBD2
CSVLHGTSGAGDTQYF
TGCAGTGTCCTTCACGGGACTAGCGGGGCGGGGGATACGCAGTATTTT
>TRBV28|TRBJ2-7|few|TRBD1
CASTPDRGFYEQYF
TGTGCCAGCACCCCGGACAGGGGGTTCTACGAGCAGTACTTC
>TRBV3-1|TRBJ2-1|many|-
CASSQEFSSYNEQFF
TGTGCCAGCAGCCAAGAATTTAGCTCCTACAATGAGCAGTTCTTC
>TRBV5-1|TRBJ2-1|many|TRBD2
CASSLEGTSGYNEQFF
TGCGCCAGCAGCTTGGAGGGGACTAGCGGTTACAATGAGCAGTTCTTC
>TRBV6-1|TRBJ2-7|many|-
CASSLSTGTRHYEQYF
TGTGCCAGCAGCCTTAGTACCGGGACACGGCACTACGAGCAGTACTTC
>TRBV7-6|TRBJ2-3|many|-
CASSLNGLSTDTQYF
TGTGCCAGCAGCTTGAACGGACTTTCCACAGATACGCAGTATTTT
>TRBV5-6|TRBJ1-5|many|-
CASSFTNANQPQHF
TGTGCCAGCAGCTTTACTAACGCCAATCAGCCCCAGCATTTT
>TRBV7-6|TRBJ2-7|many|-
CASSSPGDEQYF
TGTGCCAGCAGCTCACCAGGAGACGAGCAGTACTTC
>TRBV5-1|TRBJ2-7|many|TRBD1
CASSLKGTGLPQYEQYF
TGCGCCAGCAGCCTCAAAGGGACAGGCCTGCCCCAATACGAGCAGTACTTC
>TRBV20-1|TRBJ1-1|-|-
CSVTFRRAFF
TGCAGTGTGACGTTCCGAAGAGCTTTCTTT
>TRBV20-1|TRBJ2-7|many|TRBD2
CSARALSGSAYEQYF
TGCAGTGCTAGAGCCCTCAGCGGGAGCGCCTACGAGCAGTACTTC
>TRBV14|TRBJ1-1|many|-
CASSQVGHWAFF
TGTGCCAGCAGCCAAGTTGGCCATTGGGCTTTCTTT
>TRBV20-1|TRBJ1-2|many|-
CSARPGSSYGYTF
TGCAGTGCTAGACCCGGGAGTAGCTATGGCTACACCTTC
>TRBV18|TRBJ2-5|-|TRBD1
CASSSGQAQETQYF
TGTGCCAGCTCATCGGGACAGGCCCAAGAGACCCAGTACTTC
>TRBV11-1|TRBJ2-7|many|-
CASSLPPYEQYF
TGTGCCAGCAGCTTACCCCCCTACGAGCAGTACTTC
>TRBV5-1|TRBJ1-2|many|-
CASSLESPNYGYTF
TGCGCCAGCAGCTTGGAATCGCCCAACTATGGCTACACCTTC
>TRBV20-1|TRBJ1-5|many|-
CSARSPGGQPQHF
TGCAGTGCTAGGAGTCCGGGGGGTCAGCCCCAGCATTTT
>TRBV20-1|TRBJ1-5|many|TRBD1
CSARVGGGPNQPQHF
TGCAGTGCTAGGGTCGGAGGGGGCCCCAATCAGCCCCAGCATTTT
>TRBV12-3/TRBV12-4|TRBJ2-1|many|-
CASSLAGGEGNEQFF
TGTGCCAGCAGTTTAGCAGGGGGAGAGGGCAATGAGCAGTTCTTC
>TRBV5-5|TRBJ1-5|many|-
CASSLAAPDQPQHF
TGTGCCAGCAGCTTGGCGGCTCCTGATCAGCCCCAGCATTTT
>TRBV29-1|TRBJ1-2|many|TRBD1
CSVEDPSPTGTIYGYTF
TGCAGCGTTGAAGATCCCTCACCGACAGGGACGATTTATGGCTACACCTTC
>TRBV5-1|TRBJ1-3|many|-
CASSFSPGLSGNTIYF
TGCGCCAGCAGCTTTTCACCGGGCCTCTCTGGAAACACCATATATTTT
>TRBV28|TRBJ2-3|-|-
CASRLAVTTDTHYF
TGTGCCAGCAGATTAGCGGTTACCACAGATACGCATTATTTT
>TRBV12-3/TRBV12-4|TRBJ2-3|-|-
CASSVLAPITDTQYF
TGTGCCAGCAGCGTACTAGCACCTATCACAGATACGCAGTATTTT
>TRBV11-2|TRBJ2-1|many|TRBD2
CASSLDQLAGGFYNEQFF
TGTGCCAGCAGCTTAGATCAACTAGCGGGAGGTTTCTACAATGAGCAGTTCTTC
>TRBV20-1|TRBJ2-4|many|TRBD2
CSVGLAVGIQYF
TGCAGTGTTGGACTAGCGGTGGGCATTCAGTACTTC
>TRBV10-3|TRBJ1-1|few|TRBD1
CAIQGVGNTEAFF
TGTGCCATACAGGGGGTCGGGAACACTGAAGCTTTCTTT
>TRBV20-1|TRBJ2-5|many|TRBD2
CSAPRGAETQYF
TGCAGTGCCCCGCGGGGGGCTGAGACCCAGTACTTC
>TRBV11-2|TRBJ2-7|many|-
CASSPSVFVPYEQYF
TGTGCCAGCAGCCCGAGCGTATTCGTCCCCTACGAGCAGTACTTC
>TRBV3-1|TRBJ2-7|-|TRBD1
CASSQEPGQGPGEQYF
TGTGCCAGCAGCCAGGAACCGGGACAGGGGCCGGGCGAGCAGTACTTC
>TRBV6-5|TRBJ2-2|many|-
CASSYQTLTGELFF
TGTGCCAGCAGTTACCAGACACTTACCGGGGAGCTGTTTTTT
>TRBV9|TRBJ2-7|many|-
CASSVHRDFGEQYF
TGTGCCAGCAGCGTACACAGGGACTTTGGCGAGCAGTACTTC
>TRBV12-3/TRBV12-4|TRBJ2-2|-|-
CASRTSGAAITGELFF
TGTGCCAGCAGGACCTCGGGGGCCGCGATAACCGGGGAGCTGTTTTTT
>TRBV12-3/TRBV12-4|TRBJ1-5|many|-
CASSLAGENQPQHF
TGTGCCAGCAGTTTAGCAGGGGAAAATCAGCCCCAGCATTTT
>TRBV29-1|TRBJ2-1|many|-
CSTQGRGGNEQFF
TGCAGCACCCAGGGCCGGGGTGGAAATGAGCAGTTCTTC
>TRBV5-1|TRBJ2-1|many|-
CASSAGTHNEQFF
TGCGCCAGCAGCGCCGGGACCCACAATGAGCAGTTCTTC
>TRBV20-1|TRBJ2-7|many|-
CSAPTLRTTFTRRPGKSYEQYF
TGCAGTGCCCCTACGCTGCGGACTACGTTCACTCGAAGGCCGGGAAAGAGCTACGAGCAGTACTTC